This T cell receptor (beta chain) was found in a study of OX40 agonist ivuxolimab in advanced cancers. Study-wide context: Head and neck, renal cell, melanoma or hepatocellular carcinoma were the cancers that dose-escalation patients had. Three patients got partial responses; one had hepatocellular carcinoma and two had cutaneous melanoma.

This clone was detected once. The CDR3 totals 13 residues. Germline V gene data show CDR1 as SGHAT and CDR2 as FQNNGV. The V gene end was trimmed by 5 bases and the J gene end by 5 bases; junction bases not matched to a gene: 4. Blood sampling was done at baseline, cycle 4 day 1, and cycle 7 day 1. Assay: immunoSEQ multiplex PCR; the TCRdb copy retains only in-frame clones and omits some. The repertoire has some 100,000 clones, around 86% of them found once; the top ten carry just under 2%. This sequence was found in an adult with an advanced solid tumor such as melanoma, head and neck, liver or kidney cancer. This chain links TRBV11-2 with TRBJ1-1, with 8 bases matching TRBD1. The source material was CD4+ or CD8+ T cells sorted from blood, sampled in a trial of the OX40 agonist ivuxolimab. The CDR3 protein is CASSPTGGTEAFF. The CDR3 DNA reads as TGTGCCAGCAGCCCTACAGGGGGTACTGAAGCTTTCTTT.